This TCR beta chain was profiled in a study of blood T cell repertoires in COVID-19. Study-wide context: PBMCs, B-cell-depleted T cells, or T cells provided the cDNA or gDNA that made up the material.

Adults between about 18 and 95 years of age took part from about two dozen US areas. Donors of Cohort 3 who recovered were those that had two negative PCRs, clearance, or symptom resolution. Source study methods: Estimation of nucleated cell counts was performed using reference gene primer amplification. Sequencing used immunoSEQ multiplex PCR; TCRdb keeps in-frame clones, though not all of them. Clonal size and the V and J genes are those of that table, whereas D and trimming came from the DNA. Here the sample spans 450,000 to 500,000 clones, 80% to 90% being singletons. This clone was detected only once. At the DNA level, this CDR3 is encoded by other sequences in the same sample as well. The sample consisted of PBMCs or T cells enriched from blood (not recorded which). This receptor was obtained from a woman aged 55-70 years who had recovered from COVID-19.

The CDR3, as DNA: TGTGCCAGCACAGGGGGTGAAAAACTGTTTTTT. It translates to CASTGGEKLFF. This chain links TRBV2 with TRBJ1-4; 7 bases fit TRBD1. After removal of 7 bases from V and 7 bases from J, the junction contained 0 bases not matched to a gene. Germline CDR1 reads SNHLY; CDR2 reads FYNNEI. CDR3 size: 11 residues.